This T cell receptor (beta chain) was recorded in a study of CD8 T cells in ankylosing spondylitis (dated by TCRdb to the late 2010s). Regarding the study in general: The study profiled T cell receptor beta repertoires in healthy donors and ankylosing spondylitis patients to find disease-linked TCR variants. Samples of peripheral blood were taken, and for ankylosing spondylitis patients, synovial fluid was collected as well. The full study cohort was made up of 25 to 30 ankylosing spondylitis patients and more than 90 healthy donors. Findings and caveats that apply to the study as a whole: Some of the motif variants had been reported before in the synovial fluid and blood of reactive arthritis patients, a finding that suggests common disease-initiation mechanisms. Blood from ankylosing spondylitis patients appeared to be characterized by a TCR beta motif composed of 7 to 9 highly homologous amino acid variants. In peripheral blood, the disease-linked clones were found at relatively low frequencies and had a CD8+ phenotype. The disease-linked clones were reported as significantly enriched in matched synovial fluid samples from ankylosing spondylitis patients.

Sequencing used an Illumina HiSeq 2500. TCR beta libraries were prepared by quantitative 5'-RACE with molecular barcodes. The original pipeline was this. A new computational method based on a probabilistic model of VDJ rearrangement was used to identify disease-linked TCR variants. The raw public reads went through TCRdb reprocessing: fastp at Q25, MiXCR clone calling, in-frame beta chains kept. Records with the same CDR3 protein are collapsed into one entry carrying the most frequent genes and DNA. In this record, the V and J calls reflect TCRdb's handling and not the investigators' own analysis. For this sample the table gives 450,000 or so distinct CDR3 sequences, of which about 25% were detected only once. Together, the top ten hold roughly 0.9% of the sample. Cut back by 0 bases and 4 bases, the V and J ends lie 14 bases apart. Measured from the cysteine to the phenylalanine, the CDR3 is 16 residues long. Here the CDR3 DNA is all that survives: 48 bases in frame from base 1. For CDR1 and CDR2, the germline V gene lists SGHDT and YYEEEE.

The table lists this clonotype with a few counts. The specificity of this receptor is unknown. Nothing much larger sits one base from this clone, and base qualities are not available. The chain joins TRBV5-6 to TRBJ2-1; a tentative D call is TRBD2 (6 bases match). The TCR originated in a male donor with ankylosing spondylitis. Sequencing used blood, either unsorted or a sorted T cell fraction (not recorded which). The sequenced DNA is TGTGCCAGCAGCTTGGTAGGCCTAGCGACATACAATGAGCAGTTCTTC. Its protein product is CASSLVGLATYNEQFF.